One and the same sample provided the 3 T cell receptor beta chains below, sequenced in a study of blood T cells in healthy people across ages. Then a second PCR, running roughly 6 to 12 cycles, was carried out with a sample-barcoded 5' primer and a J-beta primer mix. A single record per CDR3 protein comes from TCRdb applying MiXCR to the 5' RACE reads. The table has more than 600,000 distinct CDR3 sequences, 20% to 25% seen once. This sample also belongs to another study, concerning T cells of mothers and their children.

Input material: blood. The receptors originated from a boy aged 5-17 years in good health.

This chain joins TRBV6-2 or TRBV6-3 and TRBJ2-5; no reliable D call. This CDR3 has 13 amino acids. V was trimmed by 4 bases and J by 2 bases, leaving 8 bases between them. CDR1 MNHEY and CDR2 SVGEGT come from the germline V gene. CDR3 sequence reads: CASSWFGQETQYF. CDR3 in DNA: TGTGCCAGCAGTTGGTTTGGACAAGAGACCCAGTACTTC.

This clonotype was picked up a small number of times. The CDR3 sequence is CASSSSGGGLTTQYF. CDR3 nucleotide sequence: TGTGCCAGCAGCTCTAGCGGGGGGGGCCTGACTACGCAGTATTTT. The chain is built from TRBV7-2 and TRBJ2-3, with 12 bases lining up with TRBD2. V lost 4 bases, J lost 8 bases, and 7 bases stayed unmatched. The CDR3 is 15 amino acids. Germline loops: CDR1 SGHTA, CDR2 FQGNSA.

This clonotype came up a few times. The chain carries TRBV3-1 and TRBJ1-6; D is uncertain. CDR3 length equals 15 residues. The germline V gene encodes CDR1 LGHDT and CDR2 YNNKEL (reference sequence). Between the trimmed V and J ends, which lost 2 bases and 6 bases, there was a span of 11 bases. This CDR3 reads CASSQQAFGNSPLHF. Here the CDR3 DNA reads TGTGCCAGCAGCCAACAGGCGTTCGGTAATTCACCCCTCCACTTT. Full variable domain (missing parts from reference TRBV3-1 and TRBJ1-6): DTAVSQTPKYLVTQMGNDKSIKCEQNLGHDTMYWYKQDSKKFLKIMFSYNNKELIINETVPNRFSPKSPDKAHLNLHINSLELGDSAVYFCASSQQAFGNSPLHFGNGTRLTVT.